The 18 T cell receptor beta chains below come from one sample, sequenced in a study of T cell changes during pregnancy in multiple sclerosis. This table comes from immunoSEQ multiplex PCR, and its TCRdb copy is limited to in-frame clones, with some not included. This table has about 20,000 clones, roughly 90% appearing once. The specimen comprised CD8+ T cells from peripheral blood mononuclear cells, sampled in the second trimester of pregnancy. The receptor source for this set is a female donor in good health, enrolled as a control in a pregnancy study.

For the CDR3, the DNA is TGCGCCAGCAGCTTGGAGGGGCGGGGGGTCTCCTACGAGCAGTACTTC. This encodes CASSLEGRGVSYEQYF. The chain has TRBV5-1 and TRBJ2-7; 8 nucleotides agree with TRBD2. Germline-derived CDR1 and CDR2 are SGHRS and YFSETQ. This CDR3 is built from 16 residues. The V and J ends lost 0 bases and 0 bases, in that order; junction bases with no gene match: 5.

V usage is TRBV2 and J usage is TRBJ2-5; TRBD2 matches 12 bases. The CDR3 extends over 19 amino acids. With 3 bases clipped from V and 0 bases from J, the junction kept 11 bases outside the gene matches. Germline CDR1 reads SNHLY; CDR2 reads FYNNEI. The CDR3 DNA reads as TGTGCCAGCAGTGACCCCAGGACTAGCGGGGACGTGTACCAAGAGACCCAGTACTTC. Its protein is CASSDPRTSGDVYQETQYF.

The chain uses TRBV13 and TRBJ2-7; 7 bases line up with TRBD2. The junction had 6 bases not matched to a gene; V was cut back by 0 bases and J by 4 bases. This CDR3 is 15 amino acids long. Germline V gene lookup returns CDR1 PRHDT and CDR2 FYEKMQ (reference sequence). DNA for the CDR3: TGTGCCAGCAGCTTAGGGGCGGGAGAGGGATACGAGCAGTACTTC. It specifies CASSLGAGEGYEQYF.

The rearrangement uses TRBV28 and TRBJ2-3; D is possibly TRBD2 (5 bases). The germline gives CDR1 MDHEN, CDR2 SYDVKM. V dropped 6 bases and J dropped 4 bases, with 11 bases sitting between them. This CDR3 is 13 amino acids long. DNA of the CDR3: TGTGCCAGCAGCGACCGGGGTTCAGATACGCAGTATTTT. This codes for CASSDRGSDTQYF. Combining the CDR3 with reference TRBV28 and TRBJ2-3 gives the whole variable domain DVKVTQSSRYLVKRTGEKVFLECVQDMDHENMFWYRQDPGLGLRLIYFSYDVKMKEKGDIPEGYSVSREKKERFSLILESASTNQTSMYLCASSDRGSDTQYFGPGTRLTVL.

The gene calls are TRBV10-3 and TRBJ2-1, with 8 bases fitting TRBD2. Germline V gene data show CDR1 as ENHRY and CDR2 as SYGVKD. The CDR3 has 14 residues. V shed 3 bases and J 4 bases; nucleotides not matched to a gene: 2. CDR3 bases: TGTGCCATCAGTGAAACTAGCGGTTACAATGAGCAGTTCTTC. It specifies CAISETSGYNEQFF.

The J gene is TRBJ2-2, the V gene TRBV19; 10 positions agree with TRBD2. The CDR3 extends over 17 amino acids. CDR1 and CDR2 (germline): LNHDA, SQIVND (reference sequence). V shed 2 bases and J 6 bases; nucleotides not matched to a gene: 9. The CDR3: CASSIIPPSGSAGELFF. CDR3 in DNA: TGTGCCAGTAGTATAATCCCCCCTAGCGGGAGCGCCGGGGAGCTGTTTTTT.

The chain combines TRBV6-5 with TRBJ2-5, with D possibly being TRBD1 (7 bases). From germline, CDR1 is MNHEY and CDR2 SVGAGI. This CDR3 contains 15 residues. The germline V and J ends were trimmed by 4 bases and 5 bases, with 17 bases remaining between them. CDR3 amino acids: CASSSWTGGRETQYF. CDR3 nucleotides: TGTGCCAGCAGTTCCTGGACAGGTGGGAGGGAGACCCAGTACTTC.

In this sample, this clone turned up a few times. The CDR3: CAIWAEPYEQYF. CDR3 sequence (DNA): TGTGCCATCTGGGCAGAACCCTACGAGCAGTACTTC. This sequence joins TRBV10-3 and TRBJ2-7, with unresolved D. There are 12 residues in the CDR3. The V end lost 8 bases, the J end lost 2 bases, and 10 bases lay between the germline ends. Germline V lookup: CDR1 ENHRY, CDR2 SYGVKD.

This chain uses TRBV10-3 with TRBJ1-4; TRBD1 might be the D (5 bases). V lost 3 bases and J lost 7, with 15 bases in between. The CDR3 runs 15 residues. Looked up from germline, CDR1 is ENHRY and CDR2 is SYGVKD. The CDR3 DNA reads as TGTGCCATCAGTGACAGGGATGGGTCGGTTGAAAAACTGTTTTTT. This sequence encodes CAISDRDGSVEKLFF.

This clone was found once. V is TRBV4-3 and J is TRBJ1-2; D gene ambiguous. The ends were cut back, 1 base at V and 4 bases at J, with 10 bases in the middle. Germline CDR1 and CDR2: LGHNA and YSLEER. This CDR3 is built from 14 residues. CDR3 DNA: TGCGCCAGCAGCCAAGGGCCCTTTACCTATGGCTACACCTTC. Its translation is CASSQGPFTYGYTF.

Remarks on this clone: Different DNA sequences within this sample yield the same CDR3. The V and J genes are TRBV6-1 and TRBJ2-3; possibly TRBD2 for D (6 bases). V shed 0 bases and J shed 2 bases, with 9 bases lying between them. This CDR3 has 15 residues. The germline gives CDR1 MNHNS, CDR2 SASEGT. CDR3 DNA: TGTGCCAGCAGTGAAGCGCGGGGCTCCACAGATACGCAGTATTTT. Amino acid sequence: CASSEARGSTDTQYF.

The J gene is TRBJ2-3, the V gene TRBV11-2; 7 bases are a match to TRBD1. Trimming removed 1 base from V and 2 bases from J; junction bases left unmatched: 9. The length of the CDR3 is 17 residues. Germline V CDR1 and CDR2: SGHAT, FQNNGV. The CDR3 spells CASSLGYRDSPTDTQYF. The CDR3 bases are TGTGCCAGCAGCTTAGGTTACCGGGACAGCCCCACAGATACGCAGTATTTT.

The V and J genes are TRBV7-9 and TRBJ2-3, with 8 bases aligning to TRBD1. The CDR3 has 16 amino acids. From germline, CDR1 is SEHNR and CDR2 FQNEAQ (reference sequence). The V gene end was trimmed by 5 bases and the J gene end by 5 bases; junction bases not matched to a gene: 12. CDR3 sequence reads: CASSPAGGSIEDTQYF. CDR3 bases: TGTGCCAGCAGCCCCGCAGGGGGCTCCATAGAAGATACGCAGTATTTT.

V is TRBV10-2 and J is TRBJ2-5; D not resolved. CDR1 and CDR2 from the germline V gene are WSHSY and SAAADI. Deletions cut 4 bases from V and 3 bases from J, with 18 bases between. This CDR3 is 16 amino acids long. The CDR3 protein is CASSGIRDTLEETQYF. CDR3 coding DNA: TGCGCCAGCAGTGGGATCCGAGACACCTTAGAAGAGACCCAGTACTTC.

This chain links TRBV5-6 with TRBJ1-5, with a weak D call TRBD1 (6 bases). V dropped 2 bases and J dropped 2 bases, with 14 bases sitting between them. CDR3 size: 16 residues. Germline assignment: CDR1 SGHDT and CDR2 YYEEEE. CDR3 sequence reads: CASSFYTGQGNQPQHF. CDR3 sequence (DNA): TGTGCCAGCAGCTTTTATACAGGGCAGGGCAATCAGCCCCAGCATTTT.

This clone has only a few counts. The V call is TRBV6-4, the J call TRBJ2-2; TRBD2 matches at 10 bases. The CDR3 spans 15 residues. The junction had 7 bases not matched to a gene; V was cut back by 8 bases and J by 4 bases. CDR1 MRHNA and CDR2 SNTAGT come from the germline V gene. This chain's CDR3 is CASSPSGSSTGELFF. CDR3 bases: TGTGCCAGCTCACCTAGCGGGAGTAGCACCGGGGAGCTGTTTTTT.

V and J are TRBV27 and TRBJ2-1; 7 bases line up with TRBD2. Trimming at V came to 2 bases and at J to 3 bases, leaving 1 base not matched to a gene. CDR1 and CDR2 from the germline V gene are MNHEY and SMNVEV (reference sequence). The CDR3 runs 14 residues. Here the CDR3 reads CASSLTSVYNEQFF. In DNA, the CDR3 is TGTGCCAGCAGTTTAACTAGCGTCTACAATGAGCAGTTCTTC.

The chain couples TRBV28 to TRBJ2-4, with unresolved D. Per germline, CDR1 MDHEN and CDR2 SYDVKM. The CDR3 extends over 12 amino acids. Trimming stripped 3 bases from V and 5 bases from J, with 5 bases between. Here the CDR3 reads CASSFPENIQYF. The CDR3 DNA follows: TGTGCCAGCAGTTTCCCAGAAAACATTCAGTACTTC.